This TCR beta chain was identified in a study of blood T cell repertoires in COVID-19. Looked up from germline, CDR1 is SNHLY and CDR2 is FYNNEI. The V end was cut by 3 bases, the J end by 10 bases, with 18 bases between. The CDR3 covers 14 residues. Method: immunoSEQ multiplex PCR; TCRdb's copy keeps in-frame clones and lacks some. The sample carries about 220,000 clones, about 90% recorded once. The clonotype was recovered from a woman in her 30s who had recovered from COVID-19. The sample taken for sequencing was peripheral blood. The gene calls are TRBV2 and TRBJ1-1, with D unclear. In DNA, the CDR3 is TGTGCCAGCAGTGATTTAAGGACTCTTACGGGAGCTTTCTTT. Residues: CASSDLRTLTGAFF.